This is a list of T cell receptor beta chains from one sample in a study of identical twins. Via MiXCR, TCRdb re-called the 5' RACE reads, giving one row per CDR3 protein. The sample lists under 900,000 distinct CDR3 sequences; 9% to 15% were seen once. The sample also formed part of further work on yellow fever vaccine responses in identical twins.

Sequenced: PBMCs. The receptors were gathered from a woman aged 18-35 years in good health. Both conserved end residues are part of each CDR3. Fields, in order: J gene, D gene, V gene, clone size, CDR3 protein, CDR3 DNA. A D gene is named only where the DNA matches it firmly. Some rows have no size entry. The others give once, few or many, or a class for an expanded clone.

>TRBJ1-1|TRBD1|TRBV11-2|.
CASSRPGQGRITEAFF
TGTGCCAGCAGCCGGCCGGGACAGGGACGTATCACTGAAGCTTTCTTT
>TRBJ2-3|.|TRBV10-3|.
CAISESVTATDTQYF
TGTGCCATCAGTGAGTCAGTGACAGCCACAGATACGCAGTATTTT
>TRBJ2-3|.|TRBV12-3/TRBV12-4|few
CASSTPGTSTDTQYF
TGTGCCAGCAGTACCCCAGGGACCAGTACAGATACGCAGTATTTT
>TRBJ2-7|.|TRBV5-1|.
CASSFELGDEQYF
TGCGCCAGCAGCTTTGAGCTTGGGGACGAGCAGTACTTC
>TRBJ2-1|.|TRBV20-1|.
CSAAVAEVYNEQFF
TGCAGTGCTGCTGTAGCGGAGGTCTACAATGAGCAGTTCTTC
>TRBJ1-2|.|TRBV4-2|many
CASSQDLSLYGYTF
TGTGCCAGCAGCCAAGATTTGTCCCTCTATGGCTACACCTTC
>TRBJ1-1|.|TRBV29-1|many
CSVERAVNTEAFF
TGCAGCGTTGAAAGGGCCGTGAACACTGAAGCTTTCTTT
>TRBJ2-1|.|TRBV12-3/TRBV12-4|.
CASSLEDVGPRGHNEQFF
TGTGCCAGCAGTTTAGAGGATGTTGGGCCGAGAGGCCACAATGAGCAGTTCTTC
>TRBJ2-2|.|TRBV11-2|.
CASSYLTGHNTGELFF
TGTGCCAGCAGCTACCTTACGGGACACAACACCGGGGAGCTGTTTTTT
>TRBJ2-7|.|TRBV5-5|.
CASSLPGAHEQYF
TGTGCCAGCAGCTTGCCGGGGGCACACGAGCAGTACTTC
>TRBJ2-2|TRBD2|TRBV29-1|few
CSGKKTSGSGELFF
TGCAGCGGCAAAAAGACTAGCGGGTCCGGGGAGCTGTTTTTT
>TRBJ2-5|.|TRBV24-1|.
CATSDTRGRGETKYF
TGTGCCACCAGTGATACCCGGGGTCGGGGAGAGACCAAGTACTTC
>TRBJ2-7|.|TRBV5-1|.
CASSFRGESYEQYF
TGCGCCAGCAGCTTCAGGGGGGAATCCTACGAGCAGTACTTC
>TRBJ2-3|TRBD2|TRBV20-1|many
CSASGGAGTDTQYF
TGCAGTGCTAGCGGGGGGGCGGGCACAGATACGCAGTATTTT
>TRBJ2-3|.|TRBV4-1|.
CASSTRRGRGSDADTQYF
TGCGCCAGCAGCACCCGACGAGGACGGGGTAGCGATGCAGATACGCAGTATTTT
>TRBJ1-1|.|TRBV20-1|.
CSARDRPNTEAFF
TGCAGTGCCAGGGACCGCCCGAACACTGAAGCTTTCTTT
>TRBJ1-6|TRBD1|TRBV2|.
CASSDSGTGLLDSPLHF
TGTGCCAGCAGTGATTCCGGGACAGGGCTTTTGGATTCACCCCTCCACTTT
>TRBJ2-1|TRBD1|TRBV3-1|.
CASSQTPGTGIYNEQFF
TGTGCCAGCAGCCAAACCCCCGGGACAGGGATCTACAATGAGCAGTTCTTC
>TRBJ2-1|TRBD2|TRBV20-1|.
CSARPLAGERDNEQFF
TGCAGTGCTAGACCACTAGCGGGAGAGAGGGACAATGAGCAGTTCTTC
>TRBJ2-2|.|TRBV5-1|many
CASSLLDYWNTGELFF
TGCGCCAGCAGCTTGTTGGACTACTGGAACACCGGGGAGCTGTTTTTT
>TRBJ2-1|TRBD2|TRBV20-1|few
CSASHPTSVHNEQFF
TGCAGTGCTAGCCACCCGACTAGCGTCCACAATGAGCAGTTCTTC
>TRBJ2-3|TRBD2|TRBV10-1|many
CASSLAGYTDTQYF
TGCGCCAGCAGTCTAGCGGGCTACACAGATACGCAGTATTTT
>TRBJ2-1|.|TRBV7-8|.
CASSPFLAPSSYNEQFF
TGTGCCAGCAGCCCATTTTTAGCCCCAAGCTCCTACAATGAGCAGTTCTTC
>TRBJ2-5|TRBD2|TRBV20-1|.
CSARTGGSGLGETQYF
TGCAGTGCCAGGACGGGCGGGAGTGGGTTGGGGGAGACCCAGTACTTC
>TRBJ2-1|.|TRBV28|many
CASSQSKGIYNEQFF
TGTGCCAGCAGCCAGTCCAAGGGGATCTACAATGAGCAGTTCTTC
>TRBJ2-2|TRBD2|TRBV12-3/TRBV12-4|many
CASCPGGFEAGELFF
TGTGCCAGCTGCCCCGGGGGGTTCGAGGCCGGGGAGCTGTTTTTT
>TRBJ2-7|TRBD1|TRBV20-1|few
CSARPSDRGSPYEQYF
TGCAGTGCCCGACCGTCCGACAGGGGGTCCCCCTACGAGCAGTACTTC
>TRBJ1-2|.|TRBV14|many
CASSQGGSGYTF
TGTGCCAGCAGCCAAGGCGGGAGCGGCTACACCTTC
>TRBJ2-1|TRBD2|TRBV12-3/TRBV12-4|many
CASTLLAGGPSSYNEQFF
TGTGCCAGCACCTTACTAGCGGGGGGGCCGAGCTCCTACAATGAGCAGTTCTTC
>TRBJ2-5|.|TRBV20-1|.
CSALGPVETQYF
TGCAGTGCTCTGGGGCCAGTAGAGACCCAGTACTTC
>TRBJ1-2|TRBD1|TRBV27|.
CANLRPPQGDGYTF
TGTGCCAACCTACGCCCCCCACAGGGGGATGGCTACACCTTC
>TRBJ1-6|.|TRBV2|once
CASSEVAGSNSPLHF
TGTGCCAGCAGTGAAGTAGCCGGGTCTAATTCACCCCTCCACTTT
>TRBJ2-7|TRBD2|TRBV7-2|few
CASSPTSGGSYAEQYF
TGTGCCAGCAGCCCGACTAGCGGGGGGTCCTACGCCGAGCAGTACTTC
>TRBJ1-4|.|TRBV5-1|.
CASSSGRTTNEKLFF
TGCGCCAGCAGCTCAGGGCGAACAACTAATGAAAAACTGTTTTTT
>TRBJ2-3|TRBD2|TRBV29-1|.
CSVEGTSESTDTQYF
TGCAGCGTTGAAGGGACTAGCGAGAGCACAGATACGCAGTATTTT
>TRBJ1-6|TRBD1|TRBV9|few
CASSVGGTGGNSPLHF
TGTGCCAGCAGCGTAGGAGGGACAGGTGGGAATTCACCCCTCCACTTT
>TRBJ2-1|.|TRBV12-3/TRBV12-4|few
CTLSLALIGRGDYNEQFF
TGTACCCTCAGTTTAGCGCTAATAGGAAGGGGGGACTACAATGAGCAGTTCTTC
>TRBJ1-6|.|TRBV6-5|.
CASSPSLTKSSPLHF
TGTGCCAGCAGTCCCTCATTAACAAAATCATCACCCCTCCACTTT
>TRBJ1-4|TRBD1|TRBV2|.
CASRGDRATNEKLFF
TGTGCCAGCAGAGGGGACAGAGCAACTAATGAAAAACTGTTTTTT
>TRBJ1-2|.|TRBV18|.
CASSPGRENYGYTF
TGTGCCAGCTCACCAGGCAGGGAAAACTATGGCTACACCTTC
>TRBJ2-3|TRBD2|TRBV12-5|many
CASGLDTSGPLGDTQYF
TGTGCTAGTGGTTTGGATACTAGCGGACCCCTGGGAGATACGCAGTATTTT
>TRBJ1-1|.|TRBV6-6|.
CASSPGRDTEAFF
TGTGCCAGCAGTCCAGGGAGGGACACTGAAGCTTTCTTT
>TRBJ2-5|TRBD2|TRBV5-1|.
CASSVGLAGLNNNQETQYF
TGCGCCAGCAGCGTAGGACTAGCGGGACTAAATAATAATCAAGAGACCCAGTACTTC
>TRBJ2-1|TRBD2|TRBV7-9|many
CASSLRIASGRVGEQFF
TGTGCCAGCAGCTTAAGGATCGCTAGCGGGAGGGTAGGAGAGCAGTTCTTC
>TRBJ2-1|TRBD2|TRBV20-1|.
CSARGAGGPSNEQFF
TGCAGTGCTAGAGGGGCGGGAGGGCCCTCGAATGAGCAGTTCTTC
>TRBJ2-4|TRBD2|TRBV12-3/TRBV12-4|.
CASSQGLAGELAKNIQYF
TGTGCCAGCAGTCAGGGACTAGCGGGAGAGTTGGCCAAAAACATTCAGTACTTC
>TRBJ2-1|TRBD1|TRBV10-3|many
CAVEAGTGAPNEQFF
TGTGCCGTCGAAGCGGGGACAGGGGCCCCCAATGAGCAGTTCTTC
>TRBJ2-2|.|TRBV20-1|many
CSASDVKKNTGELFF
TGCAGTGCTAGCGATGTTAAAAAGAACACCGGGGAGCTGTTTTTT
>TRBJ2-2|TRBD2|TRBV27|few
CASSFQGLAGGQRELFF
TGTGCCAGCAGTTTCCAGGGACTAGCGGGAGGGCAGAGGGAGCTGTTTTTT
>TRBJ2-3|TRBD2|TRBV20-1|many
CSAPGLAGGADTQYF
TGCAGTGCCCCCGGACTAGCGGGAGGGGCAGATACGCAGTATTTT
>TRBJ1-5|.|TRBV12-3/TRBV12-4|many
CASSLRGDSNQPQHF
TGTGCCAGCAGTTTGCGCGGTGACAGCAATCAGCCCCAGCATTTT
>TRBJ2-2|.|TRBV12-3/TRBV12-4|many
CASSARSLKGTRELFF
TGTGCCAGCAGTGCACGGTCGTTGAAGGGCACCCGGGAGCTGTTTTTT
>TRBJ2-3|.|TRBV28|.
CASSPISSGDTQYF
TGTGCCAGCAGTCCCATATCGTCTGGGGATACGCAGTATTTT
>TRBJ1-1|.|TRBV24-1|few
CATRGWNMNTEAFF
TGTGCCACCAGAGGATGGAACATGAACACTGAAGCTTTCTTT
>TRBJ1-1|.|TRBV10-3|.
CAISVGGSPEAFF
TGTGCCATCAGTGTTGGGGGATCCCCTGAAGCTTTCTTT
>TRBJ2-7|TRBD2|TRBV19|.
CASSKAGGFGEQYF
TGTGCCAGTAGTAAGGCGGGAGGGTTTGGTGAGCAGTACTTC
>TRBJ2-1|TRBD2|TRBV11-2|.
CASSSSGGINEQFF
TGTGCCAGCAGCTCAAGCGGGGGTATAAATGAGCAGTTCTTC
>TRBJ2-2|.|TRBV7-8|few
CASTWVGTGELFF
TGTGCCAGCACTTGGGTCGGGACCGGGGAGCTGTTTTTT
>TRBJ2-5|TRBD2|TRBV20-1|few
CSAGEVLAGHETQYF
TGCAGTGCTGGAGAGGTACTAGCGGGCCACGAGACCCAGTACTTC